A single sample is the source of the 8 T cell receptor beta chains below, sequenced in a study of T-cell memory formation after mild COVID-19. TCRdb reprocessed the 5' RACE reads via MiXCR and lists one record per CDR3 protein. The sample shows 500,000 to 550,000 distinct CDR3 sequences, approximately 20% of them seen only once. Material: PBMCs or a T cell subset sorted from them (not recorded which). The receptors originated from an adult woman who had mild COVID-19 (a few samples of this study predate the infection). Cell type and time point are not known.

The V and J genes are TRBV12-3 or TRBV12-4 and TRBJ2-1; 12 nucleotides agree with TRBD2. Trimming cost V 7 bases and J 9 bases; bases outside gene matches: 13. CDR3 length equals 16 residues. The CDR3: CASKSARLAGASEQFF. CDR3 bases: TGTGCCAGCAAATCGGCACGACTAGCGGGAGCCAGTGAGCAGTTCTTC.

This chain links TRBV2 with TRBJ1-1; D possibly corresponds to TRBD1 (6 bases). V lost 7 bases, J lost 6 bases, and 15 bases lay in between. Germline loops: CDR1 SNHLY, CDR2 FYNNEI. CDR3 size: 13 residues. The CDR3 spells CASNRERESEAFF. Written as DNA, the CDR3 is TGTGCCAGCAACAGGGAAAGGGAATCTGAAGCTTTCTTT.

This clonotype showed up just a few times. CDR3 amino acids: CASSFSIAGYEQFF. CDR3 coding DNA: TGTGCCAGCAGTTTTTCGATCGCGGGCTATGAGCAGTTCTTC. J is TRBJ2-1 and V is TRBV27; D is possibly TRBD2 (5 bases). V dropped 3 bases and J dropped 8 bases, with 14 bases sitting between them. This CDR3 spans 14 amino acids. In germline, CDR1 is MNHEY, CDR2 SMNVEV (reference sequence).

The table lists this clonotype with a few counts. V gene TRBV7-9 combines with J gene TRBJ1-1; D is perhaps TRBD1 (6 bases). The CDR3 covers 14 residues. Per the germline V gene, CDR1 is SEHNR and CDR2 is FQNEAQ (reference sequence). Trimming shortened V by 5 bases and J by 3 bases, and 13 bases separated the two germline ends. The CDR3 DNA reads TGTGCCAGCAGCCCGGGGGCCGGTGACACTGAAGCTTTCTTT. Residues: CASSPGAGDTEAFF.

This clonotype was seen only a few times. CDR3 residues: CASREDTEAFF. In nucleotides, the CDR3 is TGTGCCAGCAGGGAGGACACTGAAGCTTTCTTT. The chain carries TRBV12-3 or TRBV12-4 and TRBJ1-1; D gene uncertain. Trimming pared 6 bases from V and 3 bases from J, leaving 5 bases between. The CDR3 has 11 amino acids.

The chain combines TRBV19 with TRBJ2-2; D is unclear. The CDR3 consists of 13 residues. The V gene lost 6 bases and the J gene lost 0 bases, with 5 bases spanning the gap. CDR1 is LNHDA, CDR2 SQIVND, per germline (reference sequence). CDR3 sequence: CASRRSNTGELFF. The DNA for the CDR3 is TGTGCCAGTAGGCGTTCGAACACCGGGGAGCTGTTTTTT.

This clonotype was seen more than once but under ten times. The DNA for the CDR3 is TGTGCCAGCAGCTTTGTTCCCACAGGGACGGTCGGCACCTTC. Residues: CASSFVPTGTVGTF. This chain uses TRBV7-9 with TRBJ1-2; maybe TRBD1 (6 bases). V lost 3 bases to trimming and J lost 13 bases, with 21 bases between them. Germline-derived CDR1 and CDR2 are SEHNR and FQNEAQ (reference sequence). CDR3 length equals 14 residues.

This chain uses TRBV3-1 with TRBJ2-7; TRBD2 might be the D (6 bases). In germline, CDR1 is LGHDT, CDR2 YNNKEL (reference sequence). The CDR3 covers 16 residues. Trimming shortened V by 5 bases and J by 3 bases, and 20 bases separated the two germline ends. CDR3 DNA sequence: TGTGCCAGCAGCTCCTTGACCGGGACTGGGCGCTACGAGCAGTACTTC. It yields the protein CASSSLTGTGRYEQYF.